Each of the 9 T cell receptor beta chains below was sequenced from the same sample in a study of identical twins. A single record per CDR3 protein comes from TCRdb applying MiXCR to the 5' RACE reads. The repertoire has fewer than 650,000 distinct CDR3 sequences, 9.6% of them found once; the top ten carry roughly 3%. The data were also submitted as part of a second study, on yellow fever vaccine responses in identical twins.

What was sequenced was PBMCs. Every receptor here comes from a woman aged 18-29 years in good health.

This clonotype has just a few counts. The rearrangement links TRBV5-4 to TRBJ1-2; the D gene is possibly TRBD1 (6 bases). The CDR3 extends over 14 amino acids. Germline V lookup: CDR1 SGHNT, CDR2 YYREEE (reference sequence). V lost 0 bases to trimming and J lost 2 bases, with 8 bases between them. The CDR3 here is CASSLAGANYGYTF. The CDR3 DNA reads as TGTGCCAGCAGCTTGGCGGGGGCGAACTATGGCTACACCTTC.

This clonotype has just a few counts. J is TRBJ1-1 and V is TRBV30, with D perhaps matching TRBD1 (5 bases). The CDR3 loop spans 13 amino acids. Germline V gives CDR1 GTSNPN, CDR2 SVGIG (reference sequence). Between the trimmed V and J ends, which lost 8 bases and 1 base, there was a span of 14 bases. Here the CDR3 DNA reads TGTGCCGGACTATGGGGGGGGAACACTGAAGCTTTCTTT. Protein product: CAGLWGGNTEAFF.

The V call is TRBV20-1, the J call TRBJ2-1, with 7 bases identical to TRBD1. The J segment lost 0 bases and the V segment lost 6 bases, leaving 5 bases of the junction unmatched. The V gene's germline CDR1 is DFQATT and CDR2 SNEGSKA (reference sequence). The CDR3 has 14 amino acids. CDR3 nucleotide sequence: TGCAGTGCAGCCGGGACAGCCTCCTACAATGAGCAGTTCTTC. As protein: CSAAGTASYNEQFF.

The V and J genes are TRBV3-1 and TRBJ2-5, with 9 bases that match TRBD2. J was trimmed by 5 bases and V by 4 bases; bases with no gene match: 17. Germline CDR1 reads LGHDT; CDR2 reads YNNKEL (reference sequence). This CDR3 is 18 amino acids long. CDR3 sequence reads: CASSRPGDWREGPETQYF. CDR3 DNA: TGTGCCAGCAGCCGACCCGGCGATTGGCGGGAGGGCCCCGAGACCCAGTACTTC.

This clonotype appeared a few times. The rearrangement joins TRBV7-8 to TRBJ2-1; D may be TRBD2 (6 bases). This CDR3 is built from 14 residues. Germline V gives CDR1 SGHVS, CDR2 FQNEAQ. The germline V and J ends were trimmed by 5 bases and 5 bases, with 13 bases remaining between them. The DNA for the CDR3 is TGTGCCAGCAGCCACGGGGGAGCGAACAATGAGCAGTTCTTC. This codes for CASSHGGANNEQFF. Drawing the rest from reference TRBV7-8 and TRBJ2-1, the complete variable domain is GAGVSQSPRYKVAKRGQDVALRCDPISGHVSLFWYQQALGQGPEFLTYFQNEAQLDKSGLPSDRFFAERPEGSVSTLKIQRTQQEDSAVYLCASSHGGANNEQFFGPGTRLTVL.

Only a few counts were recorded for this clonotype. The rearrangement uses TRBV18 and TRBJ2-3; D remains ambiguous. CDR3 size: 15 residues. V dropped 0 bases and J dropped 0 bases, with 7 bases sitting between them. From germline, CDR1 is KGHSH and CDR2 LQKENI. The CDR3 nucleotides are TGTGCCAGCTCACCACCACAAGGGAGCACAGATACGCAGTATTTT. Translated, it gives CASSPPQGSTDTQYF.

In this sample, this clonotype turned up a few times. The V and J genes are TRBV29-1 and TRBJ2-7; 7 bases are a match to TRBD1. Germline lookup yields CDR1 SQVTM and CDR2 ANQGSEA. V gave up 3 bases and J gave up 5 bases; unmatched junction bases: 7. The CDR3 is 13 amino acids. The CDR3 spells CSVEAGGYDEQYF. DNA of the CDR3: TGCAGCGTTGAGGCAGGGGGATACGACGAGCAGTACTTC.

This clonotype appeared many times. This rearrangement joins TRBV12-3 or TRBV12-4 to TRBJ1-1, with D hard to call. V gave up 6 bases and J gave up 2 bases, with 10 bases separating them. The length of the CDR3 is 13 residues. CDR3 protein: CASRGLGNTEAFF. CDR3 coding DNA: TGTGCCAGCAGGGGATTGGGAAACACTGAAGCTTTCTTT.

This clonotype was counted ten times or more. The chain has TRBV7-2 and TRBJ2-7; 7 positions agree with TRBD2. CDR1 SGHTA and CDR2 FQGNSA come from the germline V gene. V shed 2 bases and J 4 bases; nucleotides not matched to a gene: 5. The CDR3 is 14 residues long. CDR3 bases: TGTGCCAGCAGCTTACTGGCGGGAGCTTACGAGCAGTACTTC. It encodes CASSLLAGAYEQYF.